This entry describes one T cell receptor (beta chain). Its target is not known. In the same sample, other DNA sequences code for this CDR3. Expressed TCRB transcripts were sequenced after all isolated RNA was converted to cDNA. Libraries were prepared by immunoSEQ multiplex PCR; TCRdb keeps only in-frame clonotypes and omits some of them. This sample has about 400,000 clones, with roughly 13% found just once. The sample originates from a study of beta chain features in type 1 diabetes. Findings and caveats of the study: Shortening that was moderate but significant affected the TCRB CDR3s of Type 1 diabetes patients in all four CD4+ subsets.

Every donor had blood drawn once into heparin, approximately 120 mL on average. Purity exceeding 98% was reached by all sorted populations. Germline V lookup: CDR1 SGHTA, CDR2 FQGNSA. V dropped 1 base and J dropped 2; count of bases not matched to a gene: 3. This CDR3 has 15 amino acids. The chain has TRBV7-2 and TRBJ2-3; TRBD1 agrees at 7 bases. This TCR was sampled from a woman younger than 30 with type 1 diabetes. Sequencing was done on a sample of naive CD4+ T cells from blood. CDR3 protein: CASSLDRGNTDTQYF. CDR3 nucleotides: TGTGCCAGCAGCTTAGACAGGGGAAACACAGATACGCAGTATTTT.